This entry is about one T cell receptor (beta chain). As yet, its antigen is unknown. The germline V and J ends were trimmed by 3 bases and 0 bases, with 12 bases remaining between them. This CDR3 region has 16 residues. Each CDR3 protein is one row after TCRdb ran MiXCR on the RT-PCR reads. This table holds about 570,000 distinct CDR3 sequences, 11% found once. The entry originates in a study of response to subunit inactivated influenza vaccine. Whole-study findings and limits: Authors suggested each seasonal flu vaccination may recruit only limited numbers of new T cells.

These sequences were also reported in another study, on T cells expressing NK-cell markers. That report adds: UMIs accompanied the 5'RACE template switching by which TCR beta cDNA was made. HCMV seropositivity marked seven of the eight sequenced donors; one was seronegative. Five to seven of the donors carried dominant NKG2C+ clonotypes that took up roughly 1.0-8% of their CD8+ T cells. Uncertainty persisted over the HCMV specificity of expanded NKG2C+ T cell clones.

The specimen was PBMCs from blood, collected on the day of vaccination. V is TRBV12-3 or TRBV12-4 and J is TRBJ1-3; no clear D. This receptor was obtained from a man in his fifties who received an inactivated influenza vaccine. This CDR3 reads CASSFSSPVSGNTIYF. The CDR3 DNA follows: TGTGCCAGCAGTTTCTCGAGTCCAGTCTCTGGAAACACCATATATTTT.